This TCR beta chain was sequenced for a study of naive and memory T cell subsets (dated by TCRdb to the late 2010s). Some background on the complete study: Sorted naive and memory T cell subsets from peripheral blood were analyzed in the study using a UMI-based, open-source pipeline for TCR alpha and beta sequencing. The results of the functional CMV T cell responses matched the IgG serology results in every case. RNA was DNase-treated and reverse transcribed with TCR constant-region primers, mostly using SuperScript III.

At the junction V is shortened by 6 bases and J by 2 bases; bases outside the gene matches: 8. The germline V gene provides CDR1 ENHRY and CDR2 SYGVKD. The CDR3 starts with the cysteine, ends with the phenylalanine, and has 15 residues. Only the CDR3 DNA is retained, 45 bases long and in frame from the first base. Beyond this particular receptor, the publication reports: No ground truth was available to validate the repertoire findings for the naive and memory subsets. A few larger clonotypes were present in naive repertoires, especially CD8 naive repertoires, and these clonotypes were possibly memory cells re-expressing CD45RA. The abundance of TCRs followed a power law with an exponent that differed between naive and memory subsets yet stayed consistent across the three individuals. After error correction, only a single occurrence was seen for over 90% of naive TCR sequences, so much steeper abundance distributions were produced than in memory subsets. In both CD4 and CD8 cells, going from naive through CM, EM and EMRA, the Gini index went up while Shannon and inverse Simpson diversity went down. RNA-based TCR counts may be influenced by expression changes linked to T cell activation and differentiation. Single alpha or beta chain sequences, rather than paired alpha/beta receptors, were used to define clonotypes.

This clonotype was seen a handful of times. No antigen is known for it. No base quality information exists; no much larger clone differs at one position. Receptor amplification or capture employed UMI-ligation and nested PCR. An equimolar mix of two oligonucleotides covering both TRBC1 and TRBC2 was used as the beta constant-region primer. Four rounds of PCR, combining the SP2 primer with nested alpha and beta constant-region primers, were used to amplify the ligated cDNA. A single-stranded oligonucleotide containing the SP2 primer and a 12-nucleotide UMI was joined to the 3' end of the cDNA by T4 RNA ligase 1. The ligation reaction was incubated at 16°C for roughly 18-25 hours. PCR2 was usually performed as a SYBR Green qPCR and halted at a preset threshold so that over-amplification would not occur. Apart from the first purification, every purification step used Agencourt AMPure XP magnetic beads. Library amounts were measured by Qubit and library quality was assessed on a TapeStation, where the main peak was expected at around 650 bp. The pooled libraries were sequenced on an Illumina MiSeq using v2 2x251 paired-end kits, which usually yielded roughly 0.9-2.3 million reads per sample. Each sample's library went into the pool at approximately 4 nM, and roughly 5-7.5% PhiX was added to help with cluster recognition. Regarding the original processing steps: FASTQ reads processed by Demultiplexor were assigned V and J genes by Decombinator through tag matching that tolerated a single base-pair mismatch. Collapsinator relied on UMIs to fix sequencing errors as well as frequency errors caused by PCR heterogeneity. CDR3Translator translated TCRs and extracted CDR3s from the conserved cysteine to the FGXG phenylalanine, flagging non-productive sequences. Repertoires were subsampled to equal numbers of UMI-defined TCRs before Gini, Shannon entropy and inverse Simpson indices were calculated. Power-law fits to clonotype abundance distributions were performed by maximum likelihood within the linear range. When run on a single naive CD8 sample, MIGEC and the pipeline yielded similar UMI counts, similar unique TCR numbers and similar clonal distributions. One analysis removed from the naive repertoire any naive TCRs that were also found in any memory subset from the same donor. The repertoires were searched for 7,322 CMV-associated CDR3 sequences that had been compiled from VDJdb and a published dataset. Clones were called with MiXCR by TCRdb after fastp trimmed the public reads at Q25, and only in-frame beta chains were retained. Each entry merges the rows of one CDR3 protein and shows their most common DNA and genes. The V and J calls and clone size are TCRdb's, not the authors'. The sample yields approximately 80,000 distinct CDR3 sequences; around 9% were counted once. The top ten clones comprise 1.2% of the sample.

Separate amplification of TCR alpha and beta chain libraries was performed from the second PCR step onward. The CMV status of each donor was determined by measuring IFNgamma production from CD4+ T cells after fresh PBMCs had been stimulated overnight with CMV viral lysate. Using Miltenyi beads, CD4 T cells were first positively selected, and CD8 T cells were then positively selected from the CD4-negative fraction. Cells were stained for CD3, CD4, CD8, CD45RA, CD27 and a live/dead dye and were sorted on a BD Aria II into four subsets based on CD45RA and CD27. Blood was obtained from three healthy volunteers, and the blood from each volunteer was fractionated into CD4 and CD8 T cells and subsequently into four differentiation subsets. Around 120 ml of peripheral blood was drawn per donor, and PBMC were isolated by Ficoll-Paque PLUS density-gradient centrifugation. Sorted cells were lysed in RLT buffer, after which RNA was extracted using a Qiagen RNeasy kit and stored at -80 degrees C.

The sample consisted of naive CD8+ T cells from blood. The cell subset or site tag for this specimen amounts to: naive T cells, CD45RA high CD27+. The chain uses TRBV10-3 and TRBJ2-3, with 7 bases in between that match TRBD1. This clonotype was sampled from a human donor in good health. DNA sequence: TGTGCCATCAGGATCCGGGACAGATCCACAGATACGCAGTATTTT. It specifies CAIRIRDRSTDTQYF.